This TCR beta chain was documented in a study of shared clonotypes between healthy human individuals. CD4+ cell separation produced CD45RA+ naive and CD45RA-negative memory subsets. Here immunoSEQ multiplex PCR was the method, and the copy in TCRdb shows in-frame clones only, minus some. The sample holds roughly 2.4 million clones, under 97% seen once. CDR3 length equals 11 residues. Trimming left V 7 bases short and J 8 bases short, with 14 bases between. Germline values: CDR1 SQVTM, CDR2 ANQGSEA. The sequenced sample was naive CD4+ T cells sorted from blood. Subset in this sample: CD45RA+ positively selected. J is TRBJ1-2 and V is TRBV29-1, with D tentatively TRBD1 (6 bases). The TCR was taken from a young man in good health. The CDR3 sequence: CSAAQGSGYTF. The CDR3 DNA follows: TGCAGCGCTGCACAGGGCAGCGGCTACACCTTC.